Listed below are T cell receptor beta chains from one sample, sequenced in a study of blood T cell repertoires in COVID-19. Clones were sequenced by immunoSEQ multiplex PCR, and TCRdb holds only the in-frame ones, with some missing. The sample records fewer than 250,000 clones, roughly 81% being singletons. Sequencing input: peripheral blood. The source is a woman between 50 and 59 years old with active or convalescent COVID-19. The CDR3 runs from the conserved cysteine through the conserved F or W. D genes are given only for firm matches. Size tells how often a clone was seen (once, few, many) or the class of an expanded clone, and some rows leave it out.

v_call	d_call	clone_size	j_call	cdr3_nt	cdr3_aa
TRBV11-2	NA	NA	TRBJ1-4	TGTGCCAGCAGCTTAGGTGTCCCCGGGAACGGTGAAAAACTGTTTTTT	CASSLGVPGNGEKLFF
TRBV4-2	TRBD1	few	TRBJ1-4	TGTGCCAGCAGTACAGGGGGAGATTATGAAAAACTGTTTTTT	CASSTGGDYEKLFF
TRBV6-5	TRBD2	once	TRBJ2-1	TGTGCCACCCGGACTAGCGACTACAATGAGCAGTTCTTC	CATRTSDYNEQFF
TRBV6-1	NA	NA	TRBJ1-5	TGTGCCAGCAGTGAAGCGGGCACAGGGTACCAGCCCCAGCATTTT	CASSEAGTGYQPQHF
TRBV7-2	TRBD1	NA	TRBJ1-2	TGTGCCAGCACCCGACAGGGAGTAAGGACTAACTATGGCTACACCTTC	CASTRQGVRTNYGYTF
TRBV6-5	NA	NA	TRBJ2-3	TGTGCCAGCCGCCCAAGGGGCATATTCACAGATACGCAGTATTTT	CASRPRGIFTDTQYF
TRBV5-4	NA	NA	TRBJ2-1	TGTGCCAGCAGCTTGGACAGATCCTCCAACAATGAGCAGTTCTTC	CASSLDRSSNNEQFF
TRBV28	NA	NA	TRBJ2-1	TGTGCCAGCAGCCCGAATATTGACTATCGCAATGAGCAGTTCTTC	CASSPNIDYRNEQFF
TRBV3-1/TRBV3-2	TRBD2	NA	TRBJ2-1	TGTGCCAGCAGCCTTCTCGCGGGAGTCGCCTACAATGAGCAGTTCTTC	CASSLLAGVAYNEQFF
TRBV9	TRBD1	NA	TRBJ2-4	TGTGCCAGCAGCGTAGGAGGACAGGGAAAAAACATTCAGTACTTC	CASSVGGQGKNIQYF
TRBV3-1/TRBV3-2	NA	NA	TRBJ1-5	TGTGCCAGCAGCCAAGGAGGCTACGGTTTTAGCAATCAGCCCCAGCATTTT	CASSQGGYGFSNQPQHF
TRBV27	NA	NA	TRBJ2-1	TGTGCCAGCAGTTTCCAGGGGCTTCGGGCCAGCTCCTACAATGAGCAGTTCTTC	CASSFQGLRASSYNEQFF
TRBV5-1	NA	NA	TRBJ1-4	TGCGCCAGCAGCTTGGTGGGACTCTCAAATGAAAAACTGTTTTTT	CASSLVGLSNEKLFF
TRBV3-1/TRBV3-2	TRBD2	once	TRBJ2-1	TGTGCCAGCAGCCAATGGAGCGGGAGTCCAAATGAGCAGTTCTTC	CASSQWSGSPNEQFF
TRBV28	TRBD2	NA	TRBJ2-3	TGTGCCAGCAGCCCTAGCGGGAGTACAGATACGCAGTATTTT	CASSPSGSTDTQYF
TRBV5-6	NA	NA	TRBJ2-7	TGTGCCAGCAGCTTGGAGAGCCCGGGATCCCACGAGCAGTACTTC	CASSLESPGSHEQYF
TRBV19	NA	NA	TRBJ1-5	TGTGCCTCCGGGGGAGGGTCGAGTCAGCCCCAGCATTTT	CASGGGSSQPQHF
TRBV6-5	TRBD1	NA	TRBJ1-5	TGTGCCAGCACCCCCGGACAGGGTTACAATCAGCCCCAGCATTTT	CASTPGQGYNQPQHF
TRBV18	TRBD2	NA	TRBJ2-1	TGTGCCAGCTCACTACCCCTAGCGGGAGTCTTCTTC	CASSLPLAGVFF
TRBV10-3	TRBD2	NA	TRBJ2-2	TGTGCCACCCGGACTAGCGGGAGGGTCGGGGGCACCGGGGAGCTGTTTTTT	CATRTSGRVGGTGELFF
TRBV28	TRBD1	NA	TRBJ1-4	TGTGCCAGCAGTTTTCGGGGCAGGGGGTTCTCTAATGAAAAACTGTTTTTT	CASSFRGRGFSNEKLFF
TRBV29-1	TRBD1	NA	TRBJ2-7	TGCAGCGTTCAACTTCGACAGGGCTCCGAGCAGTACTTC	CSVQLRQGSEQYF
TRBV5-1	TRBD1	NA	TRBJ1-1	TGCGCCAGCAGCTTGTTGGGACAGGGAGTTAGTGAAGCTTTCTTT	CASSLLGQGVSEAFF
TRBV28	NA	once	TRBJ1-2	TGTGCCAGCAGTTTATACCGGGACAAGTCCTATGGCTACACCTTC	CASSLYRDKSYGYTF
TRBV6-2/TRBV6-3	NA	NA	TRBJ1-3	TGTGCCAGCAGTTACCCAGGCTCTGGAAACACCATATATTTT	CASSYPGSGNTIYF
TRBV24-1	TRBD1	NA	TRBJ1-5	TGTGCCACCAGTGACCCCGCGACAGGGTCCAATCAGCCCCAGCATTTT	CATSDPATGSNQPQHF
TRBV6-1	NA	NA	TRBJ2-6	TGTGCCAGCAGTGAAGCGCTTCGGGGGACCGGGGCCAACGTCCTGACTTTC	CASSEALRGTGANVLTF
TRBV27	TRBD1	NA	TRBJ1-4	TGTGCCAGCAGGACCGACAGGGTAGCAACTAATGAAAAACTGTTTTTT	CASRTDRVATNEKLFF
TRBV2	NA	NA	TRBJ1-2	TGTGCCAGCAGTCTTTTCCAGGGCGGCGAGGGCTACACCTTC	CASSLFQGGEGYTF
TRBV15	TRBD2	few	TRBJ2-7	TGTGCCACCAGCAGAGAGCGGGAGGCGCCCTACGAGCAGTACTTC	CATSREREAPYEQYF
TRBV9	TRBD1	NA	TRBJ1-1	TGTGCCAGCAGCGGCGGGACAGGGGAGACTGAAGCTTTCTTT	CASSGGTGETEAFF
TRBV9	TRBD1	once	TRBJ2-1	TGTGCCAGCAGCGTTACAGGGGACGCCTACAATGAGCAGTTCTTC	CASSVTGDAYNEQFF
TRBV27	TRBD2	NA	TRBJ2-3	TGTGCCAGCAGTTCCCCTAGCGGGAACACAGATACGCAGTATTTT	CASSSPSGNTDTQYF
TRBV29-1	TRBD1	few	TRBJ1-1	TGCAGCGTCCCTCAGGGGGCAGAAGCTTTCTTT	CSVPQGAEAFF
TRBV5-1	NA	NA	TRBJ2-1	TGCGCCAGCAGCTTGGGCGGGAATGAGCAGTTCTTC	CASSLGGNEQFF
TRBV15	NA	NA	TRBJ1-2	TGTGCCACCAGCAGAGATAAGGGGATATTTGGCTACACCTTC	CATSRDKGIFGYTF
TRBV10-2	NA	NA	TRBJ2-2	TGCGCCAGCAAGTCAATAGCGGAGACAACCGGGGAGCTGTTTTTT	CASKSIAETTGELFF
TRBV6-1	NA	NA	TRBJ1-5	TGTGCCAGCAGCGAAGGCCCGGGACTTAATGGCAATCAGCCCCAGCATTTT	CASSEGPGLNGNQPQHF
TRBV5-1	NA	NA	TRBJ2-7	TGCGCCAGCAGCTTGATAGGGGAACCCTACGAGCAGTACTTC	CASSLIGEPYEQYF
TRBV19	TRBD1	NA	TRBJ1-2	TGTGCCAGTAGTGCCTCCGGGACAGACTACGGTAACTATGGCTACACCTTC	CASSASGTDYGNYGYTF
TRBV12-3/TRBV12-4	NA	NA	TRBJ1-2	TGTGCCAGCAGCTTTCTCGGTTATGGCTACACCTTC	CASSFLGYGYTF
TRBV6-1	TRBD2	NA	TRBJ2-1	TGTGCCAGCAGGCTTAGCGGGAGCGGCGATGAGCAGTTCTTC	CASRLSGSGDEQFF
TRBV3-1/TRBV3-2	TRBD1	few	TRBJ1-1	TGTGCCAGCAGCCAAGCAGGGGGATTTACTGAAGCTTTCTTT	CASSQAGGFTEAFF
TRBV5-1	NA	NA	TRBJ1-3	TGCGCCAGCAGCTTGGAAAGCGGGACTCTCAGCTCTGGAAACACCATATATTTT	CASSLESGTLSSGNTIYF
TRBV19	NA	NA	TRBJ2-2	TGTGCCAGTTTACAGGGCCTACTGAACACCGGGGAGCTGTTTTTT	CASLQGLLNTGELFF
TRBV7-9	TRBD1	NA	TRBJ2-7	TGTGCCAGCAGCTTAGGGGACAGGGGGCCCCCCTACGAGCAGTACTTC	CASSLGDRGPPYEQYF
TRBV29-1	TRBD2	NA	TRBJ2-2	TGCAGCGTTGAATCGCTAGCGGGTTCTCTAAACACCGGGGAGCTGTTTTTT	CSVESLAGSLNTGELFF
TRBV3-1/TRBV3-2	NA	NA	TRBJ2-6	TGTGCCAGCAGCCAAATGGCGGAAGGGGCCAACGTCCTGACTTTC	CASSQMAEGANVLTF
TRBV10-3	NA	once	TRBJ1-2	TGTGCCATCAGTGAGACGGGATATGGCTACACCTTC	CAISETGYGYTF
TRBV7-3	NA	NA	TRBJ1-1	TGTGCCAGCAGCCTAACCCGGGACAAGAACACTGAAGCTTTCTTT	CASSLTRDKNTEAFF
TRBV7-2	TRBD2	once	TRBJ2-1	TGTGCCAGCAGCTTAGTAGCGGGGGGATCCAATGAGCAGTTCTTC	CASSLVAGGSNEQFF
TRBV28	NA	NA	TRBJ1-2	TGTGCCAGCGGAGACGGGACATTCGATGGCTACACCTTC	CASGDGTFDGYTF
TRBV10-2	TRBD1	NA	TRBJ1-2	TGCGCCAGCAGCGAGACAGGGGCCAGGGGCTACACCTTC	CASSETGARGYTF
TRBV6-5	TRBD1	NA	TRBJ2-2	TGTGCCAGCAAGGACAGGCACACGAACACCGGGGAGCTGTTTTTT	CASKDRHTNTGELFF